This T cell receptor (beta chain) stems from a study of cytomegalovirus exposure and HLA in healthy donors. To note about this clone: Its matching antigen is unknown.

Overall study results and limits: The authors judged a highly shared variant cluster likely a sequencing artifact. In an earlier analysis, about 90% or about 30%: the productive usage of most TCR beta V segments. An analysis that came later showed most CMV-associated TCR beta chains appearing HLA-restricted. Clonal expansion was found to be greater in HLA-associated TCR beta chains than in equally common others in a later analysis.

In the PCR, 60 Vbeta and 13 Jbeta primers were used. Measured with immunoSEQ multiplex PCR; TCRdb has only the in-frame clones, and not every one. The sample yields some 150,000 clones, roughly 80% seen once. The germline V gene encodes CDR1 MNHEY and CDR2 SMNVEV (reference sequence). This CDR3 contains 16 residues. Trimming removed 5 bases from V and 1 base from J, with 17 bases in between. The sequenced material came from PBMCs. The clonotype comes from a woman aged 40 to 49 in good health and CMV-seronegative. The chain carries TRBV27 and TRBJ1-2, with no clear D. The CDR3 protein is CASSMVGLTGNYGYTF. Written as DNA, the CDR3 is TGTGCCAGCAGTATGGTCGGATTAACGGGTAACTATGGCTACACCTTC.